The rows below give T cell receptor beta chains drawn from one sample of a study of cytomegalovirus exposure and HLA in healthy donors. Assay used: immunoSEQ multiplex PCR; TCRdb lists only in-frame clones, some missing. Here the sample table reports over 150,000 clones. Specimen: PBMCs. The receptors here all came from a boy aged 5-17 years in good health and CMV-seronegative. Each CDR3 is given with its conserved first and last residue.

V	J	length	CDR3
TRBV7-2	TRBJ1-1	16	CASSLMRAGSGTEAFF
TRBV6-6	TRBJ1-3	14	CASWEGSSGNTIYF
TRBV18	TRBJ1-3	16	CASSLAGASSGNTIYF
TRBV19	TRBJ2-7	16	CASSIGGGAYSYEQYF
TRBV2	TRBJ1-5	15	CASRGTVKSDQPQHF
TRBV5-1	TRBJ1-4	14	CASSLDREVEKLFF
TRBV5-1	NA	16	CASSSRRRQEVSEQYF
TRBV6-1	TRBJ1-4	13	CASSKALGRGLFF
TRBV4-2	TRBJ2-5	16	CASSHHLAGGQETQYF
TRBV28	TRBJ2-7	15	CASSPSHRPLYEQYF
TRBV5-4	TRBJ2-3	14	CASSGTRGTDTQYF
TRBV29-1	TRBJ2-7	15	CSVAGLAGLSYEQYF
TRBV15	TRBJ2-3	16	CATSTRGRASTDTQYF
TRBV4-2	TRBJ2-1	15	CASSQEAGGYNEQFF
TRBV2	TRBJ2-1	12	CASSDGSFEQFF
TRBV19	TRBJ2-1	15	CASQQGAFSYNEQFF